The 16 T cell receptor beta chains in this list originate from one sample, sequenced in a study of spatial heterogeneity in lung cancer. Time point defined: sample taken at primary tumor resection. Material for sequencing was whole RNA from tumor, nontumor lung or frozen PBMC, left unsorted. Using its own MiXCR run on the 5' RACE reads, TCRdb lists one record per CDR3 protein. The sample carries about 7,900 distinct CDR3 sequences, 3.5% to 5% recorded once. The sample consisted of PBMCs, taken at surgery. These receptors all stem from a male donor with early-stage non-small cell lung cancer.

In this sample, this clonotype is medium-sized (0.01 to 0.1%). This beta chain came through as a stray read in a library set up for alpha chains, and its size says little. The chain couples TRBV5-6 to TRBJ2-3; D might be TRBD2 (7 bases). This CDR3 contains 17 residues. The V and J ends lost 4 bases and 2 bases respectively, with 20 bases between them. Germline V gene data show CDR1 as SGHDT and CDR2 as YYEEEE. CDR3: CASSLPWGGGTTDTQYF. In nucleotides, the CDR3 is TGTGCCAGCAGCCTACCTTGGGGAGGGGGAACCACAGATACGCAGTATTTT.

This clonotype was picked up many times. This beta chain lies outside the target of a library built for alpha chains; its clone size means little. The genes are TRBV6-4 and TRBJ2-6; possibly TRBD2 for D (6 bases). Germline lookup yields CDR1 MRHNA and CDR2 SNTAGT. V was clipped by 4 bases and J by 0 bases, with 13 bases between them. The CDR3 has 17 residues. In nucleotides, the CDR3 is TGTGCCAGCAGTGTGGGGGGACCACGCTCTGGGGCCAACGTCCTGACTTTC. Translation: CASSVGGPRSGANVLTF.

Judged by abundance, this clonotype is medium-sized (0.01 to 0.1%). This beta chain is an off-target read within a library intended for alpha chains, so its frequency means little. The rearrangement uses TRBV20-1 and TRBJ2-1, with TRBD1 matching 9 bases. Germline CDR1 reads DFQATT; CDR2 reads SNEGSKA (reference sequence). V lost 5 bases to trimming and J lost 6 bases; unmatched junction nucleotides: 5. The CDR3 spans 13 residues. The CDR3 DNA sequence: TGCAGTGCTGAGGGACAGGGTCTCAATGAGCAGTTCTTC. Amino acids: CSAEGQGLNEQFF.

In its sample, this clonotype was seen many times. This beta chain is an off-target read within a library intended for alpha chains, so its frequency means little. The gene calls are TRBV5-5 and TRBJ2-3, with 8 bases identical to TRBD2. This CDR3 has 14 residues. The trim removed 7 bases at V and 4 bases at J, leaving 8 bases unmatched. Germline V gene data show CDR1 as SGHKS and CDR2 as YYEKEE (reference sequence). In DNA form, the CDR3 reads TGTGCCAGCTCGCTAACGGGGGGGCCAGATACGCAGTATTTT. It codes for CASSLTGGPDTQYF.

As for this clonotype: Since the library was made to target alpha chains, this beta chain is a stray read and its abundance is not meaningful. This sequence joins TRBV30 and TRBJ1-1; D unclear. The CDR3 has 13 residues. Deletions cut 3 bases from V and 4 bases from J, with 12 bases between. Looked up from germline, CDR1 is GTSNPN and CDR2 is SVGIG (reference sequence). The CDR3 protein is CAWRLKGGTEAFF. DNA of the CDR3: TGTGCCTGGAGACTTAAGGGTGGCACTGAAGCTTTCTTT.

To note about this clonotype: Little can be read into the size of this beta chain, an off-target read in a library designed for alpha chains. The CDR3 bases are TGCGCCAGCAGCTTGGATCAGGGTTATTCACCCCTCCACTTT. Translation: CASSLDQGYSPLHF. This sequence joins TRBV5-1 and TRBJ1-6; TRBD1 is a possible D gene (5 bases). The germline V gene encodes CDR1 SGHRS and CDR2 YFSETQ. CDR3 length: 14 residues. The V end lost 0 bases, the J end lost 8 bases, and 9 bases lay between the germline ends.

This clonotype was recorded at least ten times. As an off-target read in a library built for alpha chains, this beta chain has a frequency of little significance. The rearrangement uses TRBV18 and TRBJ2-1; TRBD2 aligns across 8 bases. CDR1 is KGHSH and CDR2 is LQKENI in the germline V gene. The CDR3 sequence is 15 residues long. The V segment lost 6 bases and the J segment 3 bases; nucleotides outside the gene matches: 7. This CDR3 reads CASSSQRGNYNEQFF. In DNA form, the CDR3 reads TGTGCCAGCTCGTCCCAGCGGGGGAACTACAATGAGCAGTTCTTC.

By share, this clonotype ranks as medium-sized (0.01 to 0.1%). This beta chain is an unintended read in a library built for alpha chains; its size means little. The gene calls are TRBV3-1 and TRBJ1-2, with 9 bases fitting TRBD1. This CDR3 comprises 14 residues. Germline V CDR1 and CDR2: LGHDT, YNNKEL (reference sequence). V dropped 3 bases and J dropped 6; count of bases not matched to a gene: 5. DNA of the CDR3: TGTGCCAGCAGCCACGGACAGGGGAACGATGGCTACACCTTC. It encodes CASSHGQGNDGYTF.

This clonotype occurred a few times. The size of this beta chain means little, since it is a stray read in a library made for alpha chains. The genes are TRBV25-1 and TRBJ1-2; D may be TRBD1 (5 bases). CDR1 is MGHDK, CDR2 SYGVNS, per germline. Trimming removed 4 bases at V and 3 bases at J, with 9 bases between. The CDR3 consists of 13 residues. The CDR3 reads CASSAGGDYGYTF. CDR3 in DNA: TGTGCCAGCAGTGCTGGGGGTGACTATGGCTACACCTTC.

This clonotype occurred many times. A library made for alpha chains picked up this beta chain off target, so its size means little. The rearrangement joins TRBV11-1 to TRBJ2-1; 13 nucleotides match TRBD2. CDR1 is SGHAT, CDR2 FQDESV, per germline (reference sequence). J lost 7 bases, V lost 3 bases, and 9 bases had no gene match. CDR3 size: 17 residues. CDR3 sequence reads: CASSLRPGLAGWNEQFF. CDR3 sequence (DNA): TGTGCCAGCAGCTTGCGCCCGGGACTAGCGGGGTGGAATGAGCAGTTCTTC.

This clonotype was recorded at least ten times. Because this beta chain is a stray read in a library intended to capture alpha chains, its abundance should not be given much weight. The J gene is TRBJ2-5, the V gene TRBV7-2; 7 bases agree with TRBD2. Germline CDR1 and CDR2: SGHTA and FQGNSA. Unmatched junction bases numbered 4, after V lost 1 base and J lost 2 bases. CDR3 size: 15 residues. CDR3 nucleotides: TGTGCCAGCAGCTTAGGGCTAGCGGTACAAGAGACCCAGTACTTC. This gives the protein CASSLGLAVQETQYF. The whole variable domain, filled in from reference TRBV7-2 and TRBJ2-5, reads GAGVSQSPSNKVTEKGKDVELRCDPISGHTALYWYRQSLGQGLEFLIYFQGNSAPDKSGLPSDRFSAERTGGSVSTLTIQRTQQEDSAVYLCASSLGLAVQETQYFGPGTRLLVL.

This clonotype has at least ten counts. For a library built for alpha chains, this beta chain is a stray read; little rests on its size. This chain uses TRBV4-3 with TRBJ2-3, with 8 positions matching TRBD2. Germline assignment: CDR1 LGHNA and CDR2 YSLEER. The CDR3 is made up of 15 amino acids. The J segment lost 6 bases and the V segment lost 1 base, leaving 6 bases of the junction unmatched. CDR3 DNA sequence: TGCGCCAGCAGCCAAGGTAGCGGGGTGATGGATACGCAGTATTTT. It specifies CASSQGSGVMDTQYF.

A word on this clonotype: Because the library targeted alpha chains, this beta chain is an off-target read whose size means little. The chain combines TRBV7-2 with TRBJ1-4; no firm D call. Germline CDR1 reads SGHTA; CDR2 reads FQGNSA. V was cut by 5 bases and J by 0 bases, with 13 bases left in between. This CDR3 contains 16 residues. Here the CDR3 DNA reads TGTGCCAGCAGCCCATTGGTGGATCCAACTAATGAAAAACTGTTTTTT. Protein: CASSPLVDPTNEKLFF.

By share, this clonotype ranks as medium-sized. Because the library targeted alpha chains, this beta chain is an off-target read whose size means little. This sequence joins TRBV12-3 or TRBV12-4 and TRBJ2-3, with D unclear. This CDR3 has 13 amino acids. The V and J ends lost 3 bases and 4 bases respectively, with 8 bases between them. CDR3 loop: CASSFVWADTQYF. The CDR3 DNA follows: TGTGCCAGCAGTTTTGTTTGGGCAGATACGCAGTATTTT.

This clonotype appeared many times. In a library made to pick up alpha chains, this beta chain is a stray read with a size that means little. In nucleotides, the CDR3 is TGCGCCAGCAGCTTGGGACAGGTGGACACCGGGGAGCTGTTTTTT. This codes for CASSLGQVDTGELFF. The chain combines TRBV5-1 with TRBJ2-2; TRBD1 is a possible D gene (6 bases). The germline V and J ends were trimmed by 0 bases and 3 bases, with 9 bases remaining between them. The CDR3 loop spans 15 amino acids. Germline-derived CDR1 and CDR2 are SGHRS and YFSETQ.

This clonotype was counted many times. This beta chain is an unintended read in a library built for alpha chains; its size means little. The rearrangement links TRBV6-2 or TRBV6-3 to TRBJ2-1; D is possibly TRBD2 (6 bases). The CDR3 contains 15 residues. In germline, CDR1 is MNHEY, CDR2 SVGEGT. The V and J ends lost 8 bases and 8 bases respectively, with 22 bases between them. CDR3 sequence (DNA): TGTGCCAGCCATCGCGTGACTAGGGGTTGGCATGAGCAGTTCTTC. It codes for CASHRVTRGWHEQFF.